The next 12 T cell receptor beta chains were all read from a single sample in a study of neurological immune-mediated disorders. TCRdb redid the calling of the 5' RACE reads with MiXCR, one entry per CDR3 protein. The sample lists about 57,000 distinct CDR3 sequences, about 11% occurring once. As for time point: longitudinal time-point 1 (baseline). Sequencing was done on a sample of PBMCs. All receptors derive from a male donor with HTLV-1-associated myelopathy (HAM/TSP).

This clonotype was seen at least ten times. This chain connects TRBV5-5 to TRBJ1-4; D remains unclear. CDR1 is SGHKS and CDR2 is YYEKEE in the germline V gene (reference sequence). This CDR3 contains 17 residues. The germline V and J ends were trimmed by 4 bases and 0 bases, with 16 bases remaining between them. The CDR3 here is CASSALPQTATNEKLFF. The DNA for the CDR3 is TGTGCCAGCAGCGCCCTCCCACAAACTGCAACTAATGAAAAACTGTTTTTT. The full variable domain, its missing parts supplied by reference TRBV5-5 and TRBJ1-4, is DAGVTQSPTHLIKTRGQQVTLRCSPISGHKSVSWYQQVLGQGPQFIFQYYEKEERGRGNFPDRFSARQFPNYSSELNVNALLLGDSALYLCASSALPQTATNEKLFFGSGTQLSVL.

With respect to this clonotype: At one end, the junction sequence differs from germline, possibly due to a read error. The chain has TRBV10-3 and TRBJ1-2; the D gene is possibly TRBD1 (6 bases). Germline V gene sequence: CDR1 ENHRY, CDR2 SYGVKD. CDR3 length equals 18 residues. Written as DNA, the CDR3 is TGTGCCATCAGTGAGTCTACAGGGCTCTTCCTAGCTAACTATGTCTACACCTTC. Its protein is CAISESTGLFLANYVYTF.

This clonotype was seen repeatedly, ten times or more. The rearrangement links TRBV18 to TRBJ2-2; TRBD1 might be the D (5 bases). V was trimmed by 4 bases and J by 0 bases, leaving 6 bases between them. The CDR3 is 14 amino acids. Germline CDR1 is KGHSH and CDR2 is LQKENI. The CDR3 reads CASSRTTNTGELFF. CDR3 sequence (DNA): TGTGCCAGCTCACGGACAACGAACACCGGGGAGCTGTTTTTT.

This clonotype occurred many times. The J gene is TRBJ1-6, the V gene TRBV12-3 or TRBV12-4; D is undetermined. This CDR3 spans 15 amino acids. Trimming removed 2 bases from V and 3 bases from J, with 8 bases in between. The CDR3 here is CASSLRRNYNSPLHF. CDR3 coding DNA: TGTGCCAGCAGTTTAAGGCGGAACTATAATTCACCCCTCCACTTT.

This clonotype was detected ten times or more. CDR3 DNA sequence: TGTGCCAGCAGTTACGGCCAGAGAAATCAGCCCCAGCATTTT. It is translated as CASSYGQRNQPQHF. The V gene is TRBV6-5, the J gene TRBJ1-5, with no clear D. With 2 bases removed from V and 4 bases from J, the gap between germline ends came to 9 bases. This CDR3 comprises 14 residues. Germline CDR1 MNHEY, CDR2 SVGAGI.

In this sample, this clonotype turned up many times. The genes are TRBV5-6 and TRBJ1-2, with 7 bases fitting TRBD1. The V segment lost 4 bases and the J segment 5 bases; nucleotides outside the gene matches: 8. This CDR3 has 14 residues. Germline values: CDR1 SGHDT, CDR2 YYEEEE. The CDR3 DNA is TGTGCCAGCAGCCCCGAGACAGGGAGATATGGCTACACCTTC. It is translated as CASSPETGRYGYTF.

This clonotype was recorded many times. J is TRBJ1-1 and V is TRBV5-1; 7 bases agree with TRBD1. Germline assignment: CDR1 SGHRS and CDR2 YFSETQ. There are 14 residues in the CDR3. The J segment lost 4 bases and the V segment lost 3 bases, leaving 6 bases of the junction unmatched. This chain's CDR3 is CASSSRQGFTEAFF. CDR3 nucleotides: TGCGCCAGCAGCTCTCGACAGGGCTTCACTGAAGCTTTCTTT.

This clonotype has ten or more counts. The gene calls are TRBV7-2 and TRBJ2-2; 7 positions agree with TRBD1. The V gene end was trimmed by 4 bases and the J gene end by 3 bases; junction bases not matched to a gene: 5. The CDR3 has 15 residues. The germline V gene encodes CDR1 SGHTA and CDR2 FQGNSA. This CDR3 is CASSSDREYTGELFF. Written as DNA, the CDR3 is TGTGCCAGCAGCTCCGACAGGGAGTACACCGGGGAGCTGTTTTTT.

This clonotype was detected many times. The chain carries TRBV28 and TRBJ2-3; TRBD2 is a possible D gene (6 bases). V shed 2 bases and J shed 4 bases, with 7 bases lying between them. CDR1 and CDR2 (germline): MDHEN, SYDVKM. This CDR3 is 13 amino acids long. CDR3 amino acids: CASSLREPDTQYF. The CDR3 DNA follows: TGTGCCAGCAGTTTACGGGAGCCAGATACGCAGTATTTT.

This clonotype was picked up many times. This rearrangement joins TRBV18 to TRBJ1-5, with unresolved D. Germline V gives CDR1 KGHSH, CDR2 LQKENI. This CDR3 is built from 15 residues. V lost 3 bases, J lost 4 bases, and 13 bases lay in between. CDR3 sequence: CASSPRTDWNQPQHF. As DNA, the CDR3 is TGTGCCAGCTCACCGCGGACGGACTGGAATCAGCCCCAGCATTTT.

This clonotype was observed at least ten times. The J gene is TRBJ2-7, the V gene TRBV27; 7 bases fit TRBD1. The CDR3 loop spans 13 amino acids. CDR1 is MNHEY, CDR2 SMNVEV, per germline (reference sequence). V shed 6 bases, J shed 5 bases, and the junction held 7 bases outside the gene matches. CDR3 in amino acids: CASRPTGSNEQYF. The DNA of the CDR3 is TGTGCCAGCAGACCGACAGGGAGTAACGAGCAGTACTTC.

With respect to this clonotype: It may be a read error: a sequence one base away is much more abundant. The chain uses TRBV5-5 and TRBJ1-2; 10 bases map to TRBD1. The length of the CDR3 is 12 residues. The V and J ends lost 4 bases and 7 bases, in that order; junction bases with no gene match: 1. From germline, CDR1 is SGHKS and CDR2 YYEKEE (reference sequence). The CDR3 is CASSGTGAGYTF. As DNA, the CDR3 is TGTGCCAGCAGCGGGACAGGGGCTGGCTACACCTTC.